This T cell receptor beta chain was observed in a study of post-analysis software for immune sequencing data. Study overall: Included among the disease courses, which were recorded for the cohort, were relapsing-remitting, secondary progressive and progressive-relapsing multiple sclerosis. Findings of the study overall: Among 4 or 5 TRBV segments more frequent in patients than controls were TRBV5-6, TRBV5-1 and TRBV20-1.

J was trimmed by 3 bases and V by 4 bases; bases with no gene match: 11. Germline values: CDR1 SGHRS, CDR2 YFSETQ. CDR3 length equals 17 residues. The library was made from cDNA and included unique molecular identifiers. TCRdb passed the PCR reads through MiXCR, listing each CDR3 protein once. Here the sample spans around 500,000 distinct CDR3 sequences, 34% being singletons. Concerning this clonotype: Its antigen is not identified.

The rearrangement links TRBV5-1 to TRBJ2-1, with 9 bases lining up with TRBD2. Sequenced material: blood. The receptor was isolated from a girl between 2 and 17 years old with multiple sclerosis. The CDR3 DNA reads as TGCGCCAGCAGCAGAGACACAAGCGGGGGGATCTACAATGAGCAGTTCTTC. It specifies CASSRDTSGGIYNEQFF.